This passage covers 29 T cell receptor beta chains from one sample sequenced in a study of CD8 T cells in ankylosing spondylitis. The study's findings and limits: In ankylosing spondylitis blood, a motif of roughly 8 highly homologous TCR beta variants appeared characteristic.

Each CDR3 protein gets one entry after TCRdb re-called the 5' RACE reads with MiXCR. This table has hundreds of thousands of distinct CDR3 sequences, approximately 12% appearing once. No cognate antigen is known for these TCRs. The specimen sequenced was blood, either unsorted or a sorted T cell fraction (not recorded which). The receptors stem from a male donor with ankylosing spondylitis.

The table lists this clonotype with a few counts. The chain couples TRBV12-3 or TRBV12-4 to TRBJ2-3; 8 positions agree with TRBD2. The CDR3 has 16 amino acids. The J segment lost 2 bases and the V segment lost 2 bases, leaving 6 bases of the junction unmatched. The CDR3 loop reads CASSLRVAGFTDTQYF. CDR3 sequence (DNA): TGTGCCAGCAGTTTAAGGGTAGCGGGGTTCACAGATACGCAGTATTTT.

The V call is TRBV7-9, the J call TRBJ2-5; perhaps TRBD2 as D (6 bases). CDR1 SEHNR and CDR2 FQNEAQ come from the germline V gene (reference sequence). This CDR3 has 16 residues. V lost 5 bases and J lost 5, with 21 bases in between. The CDR3 here is CASSPRRLGSRETQYF. Written as DNA, the CDR3 is TGTGCCAGCAGCCCGCGCAGACTAGGGTCGAGGGAGACCCAGTACTTC.

The chain recombines TRBV7-2 with TRBJ2-1, with D possibly TRBD2 on 6 matching bases. Germline loops: CDR1 SGHTA, CDR2 FQGNSA. V dropped 10 bases and J dropped 1 base, with 14 bases sitting between them. This CDR3 region has 14 residues. The CDR3: CATAGRSSYNEQFF. The CDR3 DNA is TGTGCCACTGCCGGGAGATCGTCCTACAATGAGCAGTTCTTC.

This clonotype was counted only a few times. J is TRBJ2-4 and V is TRBV20-1, with D hard to call. The CDR3 spans 16 residues. The V end was cut by 0 bases, the J end by 0 bases, with 12 bases between. Germline assignment: CDR1 DFQATT and CDR2 SNEGSKA (reference sequence). CDR3 in amino acids: CSARDARALAKNIQYF. CDR3 DNA: TGCAGTGCTAGAGATGCTAGGGCCCTAGCCAAAAACATTCAGTACTTC.

This clonotype has more than one count but fewer than ten. This chain joins TRBV24-1 and TRBJ1-2; D is undetermined. Trimming pared 4 bases from V and 6 bases from J, leaving 11 bases between. Germline V gene lookup returns CDR1 KGHDR and CDR2 SFDVKD. CDR3 length equals 13 residues. In DNA form, the CDR3 reads TGTGCCACCAGTGACAGCAACGGGGATGGCTACACCTTC. This translates into CATSDSNGDGYTF.

This sequence joins TRBV5-1 and TRBJ2-1; 13 bases fit TRBD2. The CDR3 spans 16 residues. V shed 4 bases and J 3 bases; nucleotides not matched to a gene: 4. The germline gives CDR1 SGHRS, CDR2 YFSETQ. CDR3 DNA sequence: TGCGCCAGCAGCGGGGGACTAGCGGGACTCTACAATGAGCAGTTCTTC. As protein: CASSGGLAGLYNEQFF.

This clonotype was observed many times. The V and J genes are TRBV4-3 and TRBJ2-1, with 8 positions matching TRBD2. V dropped 4 bases and J dropped 6; count of bases not matched to a gene: 11. From germline, CDR1 is LGHNA and CDR2 YSLEER. The CDR3 extends over 16 amino acids. The CDR3 region is CASSPQRAGGSNEQFF. The CDR3 DNA sequence: TGCGCCAGCAGCCCACAGCGGGCGGGGGGCTCCAATGAGCAGTTCTTC.

This clonotype was observed at least ten times. The V gene is TRBV12-3 or TRBV12-4, the J gene TRBJ1-2, with D perhaps matching TRBD1 (6 bases). V dropped 2 bases and J dropped 6 bases, with 10 bases sitting between them. The CDR3 length is 13 residues. CDR3 nucleotide sequence: TGTGCCAGCAGTTTACGGGGGCGTCATGGCTACACCTTC. Encoded protein: CASSLRGRHGYTF.

This clonotype was recorded at least ten times. CDR3 sequence (DNA): TGCGCCAGCAGCCCGCAACCGACAGTTTCGACTGAAGCTTTCTTT. This encodes CASSPQPTVSTEAFF. The chain is built from TRBV4-3 and TRBJ1-1, with D perhaps TRBD1 (5 bases). Trimming left V 4 bases short and J 5 bases short, with 17 bases between. From germline, CDR1 is LGHNA and CDR2 YSLEER. CDR3 length: 15 amino acids.

This clonotype was counted a few times. V and J are TRBV6-5 and TRBJ1-6; unclear D gene. Germline values: CDR1 MNHEY, CDR2 SVGAGI. The CDR3 is 14 residues long. With 2 bases removed from V and 8 bases from J, the gap between germline ends came to 10 bases. CDR3 sequence reads: CASSYQMRYSPLHF. The CDR3 nucleotides are TGTGCCAGCAGTTACCAGATGCGGTATTCACCCCTCCACTTT.

This clonotype was observed a handful of times. The rearrangement links TRBV6-2 or TRBV6-3 to TRBJ1-1, with TRBD1 identical over 10 bases. The germline V gene has CDR1 MNHEY and CDR2 SVGEGT. V was pared by 6 bases and J by 0 bases, with 10 bases of the junction left unmatched. The CDR3 covers 17 residues. The CDR3 protein is CASRIPGQGPMNTEAFF. CDR3 in DNA: TGTGCCAGCAGAATCCCGGGACAGGGGCCAATGAACACTGAAGCTTTCTTT.

Ten or more counts support this clonotype. The rearrangement uses TRBV20-1 and TRBJ2-5; unclear D gene. CDR3 length: 14 residues. CDR1 DFQATT and CDR2 SNEGSKA come from the germline V gene (reference sequence). V was cut by 1 base and J by 5 bases, with 14 bases left in between. CDR3 sequence (DNA): TGCAGTGCTAGAGCTAGAGCTCCGTTGGAGACCCAGTACTTC. It codes for CSARARAPLETQYF.

V usage is TRBV5-4 and J usage is TRBJ1-1, with D uncertain. Germline CDR1 is SGHNT and CDR2 is YYREEE (reference sequence). Trimming pared 4 bases from V and 0 bases from J, leaving 13 bases between. This CDR3 has 15 residues. This CDR3 is CASSPTLGMNTEAFF. CDR3 DNA sequence: TGTGCCAGCAGCCCTACACTCGGTATGAACACTGAAGCTTTCTTT.

This clonotype was seen repeatedly, ten times or more. The chain uses TRBV20-1 and TRBJ2-7, with no clear D. The germline V gene has CDR1 DFQATT and CDR2 SNEGSKA (reference sequence). The germline V and J ends were trimmed by 4 bases and 0 bases, with 13 bases remaining between them. This CDR3 comprises 14 residues. DNA for the CDR3: TGCAGTGCTACGTCAGGTAGTAACTCCTACGAGCAGTACTTC. This gives the protein CSATSGSNSYEQYF.

The CDR3 DNA reads as TGCGCCAGCAGCTTCGTATACCAGGGAAGTAATTCACCCCTCCACTTT. It translates to CASSFVYQGSNSPLHF. The chain combines TRBV5-1 with TRBJ1-6, with a tentative D call TRBD1 (5 bases). V was cut by 2 bases and J by 6 bases, with 15 bases left in between. CDR3 length: 16 amino acids. Germline values: CDR1 SGHRS, CDR2 YFSETQ. Filled out from reference TRBV5-1 and TRBJ1-6, the complete variable domain reads KAGVTQTPRYLIKTRGQQVTLSCSPISGHRSVSWYQQTPGQGLQFLFEYFSETQRNKGNFPGRFSGRQFSNSRSEMNVSTLELGDSALYLCASSFVYQGSNSPLHFGNGTRLTVT.

In this sample, this clonotype turned up a few times. The chain uses TRBV24-1 and TRBJ2-1; D is ambiguous. Between the trimmed V and J ends, which lost 7 bases and 2 bases, there was a span of 11 bases. Germline lookup yields CDR1 KGHDR and CDR2 SFDVKD. The CDR3 is made up of 14 amino acids. The CDR3 nucleotides are TGTGCCACCAGCCGAGGACGGACCTACAATGAGCAGTTCTTC. Translation gives CATSRGRTYNEQFF.

This clonotype was found many times. This rearrangement joins TRBV29-1 to TRBJ1-5; D uncertain. The CDR3 runs to 13 residues. The V end lost 2 bases, the J end lost 2 bases, and 7 bases lay between the germline ends. Germline V gene data show CDR1 as SQVTM and CDR2 as ANQGSEA. The CDR3: CSVEYLCNQPQHF. In nucleotides, the CDR3 is TGCAGCGTTGAATACTTGTGCAATCAGCCCCAGCATTTT. Looking up the rest from reference TRBV29-1 and TRBJ1-5 gives the full variable domain: SAVISQKPSRDICQRGTSLTIQCQVDSQVTMMFWYRQQPGQSLTLIATANQGSEATYESGFVIDKFPISRPNLTFSTLTVSNMSPEDSSIYLCSVEYLCNQPQHFGDGTRLSIL.

This clonotype was counted a few times. The chain recombines TRBV7-9 with TRBJ1-2; 10 positions agree with TRBD1. Germline V CDR1 and CDR2: SEHNR, FQNEAQ (reference sequence). The V gene end was trimmed by 4 bases and the J gene end by 4 bases; junction bases not matched to a gene: 6. The CDR3 sequence is 15 residues long. The CDR3: CASSSGTGDSYGYTF. Written as DNA, the CDR3 is TGTGCCAGCAGCTCCGGGACAGGGGATTCCTATGGCTACACCTTC.

The chain couples TRBV6-4 to TRBJ2-1; the D is unclear. Trimming shortened V by 10 bases and J by 5 bases, and 12 bases separated the two germline ends. In germline, CDR1 is MRHNA, CDR2 SNTAGT. The CDR3 sequence is 12 residues long. The CDR3 spells CATSATHNEQFF. The CDR3 DNA sequence: TGTGCCACCTCCGCAACACACAATGAGCAGTTCTTC.

This clonotype was counted ten times or more. The rearrangement uses TRBV20-1 and TRBJ2-1, with 12 bases aligning to TRBD2. Germline V CDR1 and CDR2: DFQATT, SNEGSKA (reference sequence). With 7 bases clipped from V and 10 bases from J, the junction kept 17 bases outside the gene matches. The CDR3 length is 16 residues. The CDR3, as DNA: TGCAGTGTCGGCCGCCTAGCGGGAGGGCCCCATCGGGAGCAGTTCTTC. Residues: CSVGRLAGGPHREQFF.

The J gene is TRBJ2-1, the V gene TRBV20-1; D is ambiguous. The CDR3 runs to 12 residues. Germline CDR1 and CDR2: DFQATT and SNEGSKA (reference sequence). V lost 8 bases and J lost 3, with 11 bases in between. The CDR3 DNA reads as TGCAGTTCTCGGCTCCTCTACAATGAGCAGTTCTTC. Translating gives CSSRLLYNEQFF.

This clonotype was seen a handful of times. CDR3 sequence reads: CATSGRDSNQPQHF. The CDR3 DNA is TGTGCCACCAGCGGCCGGGACAGTAATCAGCCCCAGCATTTT. The chain joins TRBV15 to TRBJ1-5; 7 nucleotides align to TRBD1. V dropped 5 bases and J dropped 4; count of bases not matched to a gene: 5. The CDR3 spans 14 residues. Germline CDR1 LNHNV, CDR2 YYDKDF (reference sequence).

This chain links TRBV28 with TRBJ2-7, with TRBD1 matching over 8 bases. Germline CDR1 reads MDHEN; CDR2 reads SYDVKM. Losses at the gene ends were 3 bases for V and 1 base for J; bases not matched to a gene: 5. The CDR3 is 15 amino acids. In DNA, the CDR3 is TGTGCCAGCAGTTTCCAGGGGGCTGAATCCTACGAGCAGTACTTC. Protein: CASSFQGAESYEQYF. The whole variable domain, remainder taken from reference TRBV28 and TRBJ2-7, is DVKVTQSSRYLVKRTGEKVFLECVQDMDHENMFWYRQDPGLGLRLIYFSYDVKMKEKGDIPEGYSVSREKKERFSLILESASTNQTSMYLCASSFQGAESYEQYFGPGTRLTVT.

This clonotype was picked up a small number of times. J is TRBJ1-6 and V is TRBV18; 11 bases fit TRBD1. The V gene end was trimmed by 1 base and the J gene end by 6 bases; junction bases not matched to a gene: 8. There are 18 residues in the CDR3. From germline, CDR1 is KGHSH and CDR2 LQKENI. The CDR3 DNA sequence: TGTGCCAGCTCACCACGGCTCCGGGACAGGGGGTCTAATTCACCCCTCCACTTT. It encodes CASSPRLRDRGSNSPLHF.

This chain joins TRBV6-5 and TRBJ1-4, with no clear D. Germline V CDR1 and CDR2: MNHEY, SVGAGI. The CDR3 has 15 residues. V gave up 0 bases and J gave up 5 bases, with 10 bases separating them. CDR3 bases: TGTGCCAGCAGTTACTCTGCGTTGCGAAATGAAAAACTGTTTTTT. As protein: CASSYSALRNEKLFF.

V is TRBV20-1 and J is TRBJ2-7, with D possibly being TRBD1 (5 bases). Trimming removed 3 bases at V and 2 bases at J, with 17 bases between. CDR1 is DFQATT, CDR2 SNEGSKA, per germline (reference sequence). This CDR3 spans 15 amino acids. The CDR3 sequence: CSASNQTVAPYEQYF. For the CDR3, the DNA is TGCAGTGCTAGTAACCAGACAGTTGCCCCCTACGAGCAGTACTTC.

This chain uses TRBV6-1 with TRBJ1-4; maybe TRBD1 (5 bases). The germline gives CDR1 MNHNS, CDR2 SASEGT. This CDR3 has 14 residues. Between the trimmed V and J ends, which lost 6 bases and 7 bases, there was a span of 15 bases. DNA for the CDR3: TGTGCCAGCAGCCTAGCGGGGCGCAGTGAAAAACTGTTTTTT. As protein: CASSLAGRSEKLFF.

This clonotype was counted only a few times. The gene calls are TRBV6-1 and TRBJ2-7, with TRBD1 matching over 9 bases. CDR3 length equals 15 residues. Germline V gives CDR1 MNHNS, CDR2 SASEGT. V lost 7 bases and J lost 1; bases outside the gene matches: 8. DNA for the CDR3: TGTGCCAGCACCAAACCCGGGACAGGGTCCTACGAGCAGTACTTC. Protein sequence: CASTKPGTGSYEQYF.

The J gene is TRBJ2-3, the V gene TRBV4-2; 14 nucleotides align to TRBD2. The CDR3 runs 19 residues. Germline lookup yields CDR1 LGHNA and CDR2 YNFKEQ. After removal of 5 bases from V and 4 bases from J, the junction contained 14 bases not matched to a gene. DNA for the CDR3: TGTGCCAGCAGCGGAGGGACTAGCGGGGGAATGGATCCCCCAGATACGCAGTATTTT. It encodes CASSGGTSGGMDPPDTQYF.